This T cell receptor (beta chain) came from a study of blood T cell repertoires in COVID-19. Across the whole study: T cells, B-cell-depleted T cells, or PBMCs supplied cDNA or gDNA.

The V and J ends lost 8 bases and 0 bases respectively, with 11 bases between them. The CDR3 runs 13 residues. CDR1 is MNHEY, CDR2 SVGAGI, per germline. Clones were read by immunoSEQ multiplex PCR, and TCRdb kept only the in-frame ones, dropping some. This table holds approximately 240,000 clones, 75% to 90% found once. This TCR was sampled from a woman aged 25 to 45 who had recovered from COVID-19. The specimen was peripheral blood. V and J are TRBV6-5 and TRBJ2-7; D gene ambiguous. The CDR3 region is CASVLHPSYEQYF. The DNA of the CDR3 is TGTGCCAGCGTACTCCACCCCTCCTACGAGCAGTACTTC.